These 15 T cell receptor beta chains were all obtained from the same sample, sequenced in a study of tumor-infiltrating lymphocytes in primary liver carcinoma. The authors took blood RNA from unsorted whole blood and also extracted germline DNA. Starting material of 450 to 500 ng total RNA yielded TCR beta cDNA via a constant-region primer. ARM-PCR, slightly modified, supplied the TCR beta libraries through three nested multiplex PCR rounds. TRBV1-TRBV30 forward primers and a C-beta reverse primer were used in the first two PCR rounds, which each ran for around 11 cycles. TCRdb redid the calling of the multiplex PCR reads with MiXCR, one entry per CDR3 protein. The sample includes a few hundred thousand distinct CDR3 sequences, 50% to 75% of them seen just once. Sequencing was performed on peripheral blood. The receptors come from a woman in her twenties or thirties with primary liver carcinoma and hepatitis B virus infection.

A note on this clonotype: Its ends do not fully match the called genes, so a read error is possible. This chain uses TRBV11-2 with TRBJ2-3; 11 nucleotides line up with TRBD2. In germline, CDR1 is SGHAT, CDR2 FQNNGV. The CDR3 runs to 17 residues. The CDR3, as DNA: TGTGCCAGCAACTTAGGTATAACTAGCGGGAGCAGAGATACGCAGTATTTT. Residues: CASNLGITSGSRDTQYF.

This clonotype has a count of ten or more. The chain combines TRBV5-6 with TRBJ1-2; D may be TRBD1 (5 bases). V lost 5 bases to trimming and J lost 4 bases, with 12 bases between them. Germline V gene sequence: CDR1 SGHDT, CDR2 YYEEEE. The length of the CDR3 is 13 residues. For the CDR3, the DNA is TGTGCCAGCAGTTTAGGGACTGCCTATGGCTACACCTTC. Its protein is CASSLGTAYGYTF. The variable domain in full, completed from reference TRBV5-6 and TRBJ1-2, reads DAGVTQSPTHLIKTRGQQVTLRCSPKSGHDTVSWYQQALGQGPQFIFQYYEEEERQRGNFPDRFSGHQFPNYSSELNVNALLLGDSALYLCASSLGTAYGYTFGSGTRLTVV.

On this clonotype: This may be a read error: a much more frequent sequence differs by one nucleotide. The CDR3 bases are TGTGCCAGCAGTTCCCCCGGGCCCGAGGCTGGCTACAGCTTC. The encoded protein is CASSSPGPEAGYSF. The rearrangement uses TRBV6-5 and TRBJ1-2; no firm D call. Germline V CDR1 and CDR2: MNHEY, SVGAGI. The CDR3 runs to 14 residues.

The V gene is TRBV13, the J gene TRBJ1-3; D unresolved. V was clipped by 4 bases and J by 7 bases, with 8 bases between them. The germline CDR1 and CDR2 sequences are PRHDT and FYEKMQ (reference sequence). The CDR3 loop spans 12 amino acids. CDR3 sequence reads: CASSSLRNTIYF. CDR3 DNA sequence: TGTGCCAGCAGCTCCCTCCGGAACACCATATATTTT.

For the CDR3, the DNA is TGCGCCAGCAGCCACCTAGGAGATACGCAGTATTTT. The encoded protein is CASSHLGDTQYF. The chain links TRBV5-1 to TRBJ2-3; no clear D. CDR1 is SGHRS, CDR2 YFSETQ, per germline. Between the trimmed V and J ends, which lost 4 bases and 5 bases, there was a span of 8 bases. The CDR3 loop spans 12 amino acids.

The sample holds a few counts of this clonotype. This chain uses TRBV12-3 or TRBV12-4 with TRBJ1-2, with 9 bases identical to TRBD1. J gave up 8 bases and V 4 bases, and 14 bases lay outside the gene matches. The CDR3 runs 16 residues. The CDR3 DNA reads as TGTGCCAGCAGTTCGGGACAGGGCCCCATATTAGGGGGCTACACCTTC. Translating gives CASSSGQGPILGGYTF.

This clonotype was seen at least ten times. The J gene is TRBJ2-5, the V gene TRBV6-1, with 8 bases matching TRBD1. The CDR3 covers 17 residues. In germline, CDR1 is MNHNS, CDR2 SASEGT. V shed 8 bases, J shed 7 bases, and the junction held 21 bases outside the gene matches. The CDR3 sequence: CASGARVGTGRGGTQYF. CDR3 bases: TGTGCCAGCGGAGCACGAGTTGGGACAGGTCGAGGAGGGACCCAGTACTTC.

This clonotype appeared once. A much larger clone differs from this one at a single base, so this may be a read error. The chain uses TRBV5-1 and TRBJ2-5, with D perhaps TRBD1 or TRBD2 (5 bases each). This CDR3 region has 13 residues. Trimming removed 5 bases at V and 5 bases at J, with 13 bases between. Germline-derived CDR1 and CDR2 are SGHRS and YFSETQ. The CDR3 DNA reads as TGCGCCAGCAGTTCCGGGACGATGGAGACCCAGTACTTC. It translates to CASSSGTMETQYF.

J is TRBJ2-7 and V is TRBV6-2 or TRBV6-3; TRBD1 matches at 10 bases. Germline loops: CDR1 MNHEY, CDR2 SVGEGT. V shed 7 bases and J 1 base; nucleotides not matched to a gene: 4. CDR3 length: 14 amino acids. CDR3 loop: CASNRDRGSYEQYF. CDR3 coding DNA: TGTGCCAGCAACCGGGACAGGGGTTCCTACGAGCAGTACTTC.

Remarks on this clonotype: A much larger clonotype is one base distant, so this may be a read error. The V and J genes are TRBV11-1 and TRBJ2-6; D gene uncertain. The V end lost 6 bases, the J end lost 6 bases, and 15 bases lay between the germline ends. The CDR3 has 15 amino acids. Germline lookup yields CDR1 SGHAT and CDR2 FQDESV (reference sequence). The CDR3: CASSLRLAEANVLTF. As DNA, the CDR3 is TGTGCCAGCAGTTTGCGTCTGGCTGAGGCCAACGTCCTGACTTTC. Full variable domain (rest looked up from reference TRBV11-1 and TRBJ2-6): EAEVAQSPRYKITEKSQAVAFWCDPISGHATLYWYRQILGQGPELLVQFQDESVVDDSQLPKDRFSAERLKGVDSTLKIQPAELGDSAMYLCASSLRLAEANVLTFGAGSRLTVL.

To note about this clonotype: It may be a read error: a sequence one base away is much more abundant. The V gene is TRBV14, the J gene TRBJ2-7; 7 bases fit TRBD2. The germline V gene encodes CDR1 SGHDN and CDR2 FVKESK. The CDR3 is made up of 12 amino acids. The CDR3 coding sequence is TGTGTCAGCAGCCAGCGGGGTTACGAGCAGTACTTC. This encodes CVSSQRGYEQYF.

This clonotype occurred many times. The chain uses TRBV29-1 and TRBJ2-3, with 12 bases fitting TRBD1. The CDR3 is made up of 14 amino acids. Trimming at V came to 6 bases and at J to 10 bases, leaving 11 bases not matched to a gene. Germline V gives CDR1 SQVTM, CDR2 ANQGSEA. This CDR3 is CSVGGGQGAGAQYF. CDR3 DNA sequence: TGCAGCGTAGGTGGGGGACAGGGGGCAGGGGCGCAGTATTTT.

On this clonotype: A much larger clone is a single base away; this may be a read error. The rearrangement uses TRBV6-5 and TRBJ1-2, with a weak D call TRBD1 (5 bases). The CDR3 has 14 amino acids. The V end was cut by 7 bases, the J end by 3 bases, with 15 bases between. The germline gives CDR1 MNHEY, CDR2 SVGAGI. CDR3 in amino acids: CASTQPGDYYGYTF. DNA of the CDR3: TGTGCCAGCACCCAACCGGGGGACTACTATGGCTACACCTTC.

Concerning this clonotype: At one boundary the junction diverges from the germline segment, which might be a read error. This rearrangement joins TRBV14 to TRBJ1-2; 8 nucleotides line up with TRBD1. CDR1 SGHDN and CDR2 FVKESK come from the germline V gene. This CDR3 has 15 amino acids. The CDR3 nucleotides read TGTGCCAGAAGCCAGAGGGGGACAGGCCCCTATGGCTACACCTTC. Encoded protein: CARSQRGTGPYGYTF.

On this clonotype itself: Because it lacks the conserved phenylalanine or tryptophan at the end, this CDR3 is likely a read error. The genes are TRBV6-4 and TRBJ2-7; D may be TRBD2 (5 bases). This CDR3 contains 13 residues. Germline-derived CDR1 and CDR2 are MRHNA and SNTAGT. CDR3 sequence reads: CDSSPRQGGEQYL. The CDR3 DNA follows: TGTGACAGCAGCCCCAGACAAGGAGGCGAGCAGTACCTC.